The rows below give T cell receptor beta chains drawn from one sample of a study of beta chain features in type 1 diabetes. Libraries were prepared by immunoSEQ multiplex PCR; TCRdb keeps only in-frame clonotypes and omits some of them. The sample consists of some 220,000 clones, approximately 10% of them appearing once. The sequenced material came from central memory CD4+ T cells from blood. The receptors were gathered from a young man in good health. Each CDR3 is given with its conserved first and last residue. A D gene is named only where the DNA matches it firmly. Only part of the rows carry a size: once, few, many, or a class if the clone is expanded.

j_call	clone_size	d_call	v_call	cdr3_aa	cdr3_nt
TRBJ2-7	.	TRBD1	TRBV5-1	CASSARDRGRGEQYF	TGCGCCAGCAGCGCCCGGGACAGGGGGCGGGGCGAGCAGTACTTC
TRBJ2-1	many	TRBD1	TRBV30	CAWEDRGRNEQFF	TGTGCCTGGGAAGACAGGGGGCGGAATGAGCAGTTCTTC
TRBJ1-1	many	.	TRBV23-1	CAGSPRTFF	TGCGCCGGGAGCCCGAGGACTTTCTTT
TRBJ2-1	few	TRBD2	TRBV18	CASSFTSGSYNEQFF	TGTGCCAGCTCATTCACTAGCGGGAGTTACAATGAGCAGTTCTTC
TRBJ2-7	few	TRBD2	TRBV6-4	CASRRTSGSAYEQYF	TGTGCCAGCAGGCGGACTAGCGGGAGTGCCTACGAGCAGTACTTC
TRBJ2-7	.	TRBD2	TRBV10-3	CAISGQREATYEQYF	TGTGCCATCAGTGGCCAGCGGGAGGCTACCTACGAGCAGTACTTC
TRBJ2-2	few	.	TRBV25-1	CASSESSFTGELFF	TGTGCCAGCAGTGAATCTAGCTTCACCGGGGAGCTGTTTTTT
TRBJ2-7	.	TRBD1	TRBV10-3	CAISDSSRGTGGYEQYF	TGTGCCATCAGTGATTCGAGCCGAGGGACAGGAGGCTACGAGCAGTACTTC
TRBJ2-5	.	TRBD2	TRBV19	CASSVGGVQETQYF	TGTGCCAGTAGTGTGGGAGGGGTCCAAGAGACCCAGTACTTC
TRBJ1-1	few	.	TRBV19	CASSRRAEAFF	TGTGCCAGTAGCCGGAGGGCTGAAGCTTTCTTT
TRBJ2-5	many	TRBD1	TRBV7-9	CASSLLRQGLVETQYF	TGTGCCAGCAGCTTACTCAGACAGGGCCTGGTAGAGACCCAGTACTTC
TRBJ2-5	few	.	TRBV15	CATSRDPRGQETQYF	TGTGCCACCAGCAGAGATCCGAGGGGGCAAGAGACCCAGTACTTC
TRBJ2-1	.	.	TRBV4-3	CASSHISSGDEQFF	TGCGCCAGCAGCCACATTTCTTCAGGGGATGAGCAGTTCTTC
TRBJ2-1	.	.	TRBV11-2	CASSPDSGSYNEQFF	TGTGCCAGCAGCCCGGATTCTGGCTCCTACAATGAGCAGTTCTTC
TRBJ2-7	.	.	TRBV30	CAWSSIGLSYEQYF	TGTGCCTGGAGTAGCATAGGCCTCTCCTACGAGCAGTACTTC
TRBJ2-7	many	.	TRBV21-1	CASSKDGDGPSYEQYF	TGTGCCAGCAGCAAAGACGGGGACGGACCTTCCTACGAGCAGTACTTC
TRBJ2-3	few	TRBD2	TRBV4-1	CASSLTSGGGTDTQYF	TGCGCCAGCAGCCTAACTAGCGGAGGAGGCACAGATACGCAGTATTTT
TRBJ2-1	.	TRBD2	TRBV7-6	CASSPALAGGYNEQFF	TGTGCCAGCAGCCCCGCCCTAGCGGGAGGTTACAATGAGCAGTTCTTC
TRBJ2-7	few	TRBD1	TRBV5-1	CASSWATGNYEQYF	TGCGCCAGCAGCTGGGCGACAGGGAACTACGAGCAGTACTTC
TRBJ1-1	many	.	TRBV28	CASTMTGFAEAFF	TGTGCCAGCACCATGACGGGGTTCGCTGAAGCTTTCTTT
TRBJ2-5	.	.	TRBV28	CASSLSVKTQYF	TGTGCCAGCAGTTTATCCGTGAAGACCCAGTACTTC
TRBJ1-1	few	.	TRBV6-5	CASSYTRGTEAFF	TGTGCCAGCAGTTACACCCGGGGCACTGAAGCTTTCTTT
TRBJ2-1	few	.	TRBV7-9	CASSFSGSKYNEQFF	TGTGCCAGCAGCTTTTCTGGGAGTAAGTACAATGAGCAGTTCTTC
TRBJ1-1	many	.	TRBV7-2	CASSLAIGANTEAFF	TGTGCCAGCAGCTTAGCGATAGGGGCGAACACTGAAGCTTTCTTT
TRBJ1-4	.	TRBD1	TRBV30	CAWSWTGVTTNEKLFF	TGTGCCTGGAGTTGGACAGGGGTAACGACTAATGAAAAACTGTTTTTT
TRBJ2-3	many	.	TRBV7-2	CASSLWGSTDTQYF	TGTGCCAGCAGCCTCTGGGGTAGCACAGATACGCAGTATTTT
TRBJ2-1	.	.	TRBV9	CASSVRLAPYNEQFF	TGTGCCAGCAGCGTTCGGCTAGCGCCGTACAATGAGCAGTTCTTC
TRBJ1-1	.	TRBD1	TRBV29-1	CSVRTGSFMNTEAFF	TGCAGCGTTCGGACAGGGAGTTTCATGAACACTGAAGCTTTCTTT
TRBJ2-5	few	TRBD1	TRBV2	CASSPTGVGQETQYF	TGCGCCAGCAGCCCGACAGGGGTAGGGCAAGAGACCCAGTACTTC
TRBJ1-2	.	.	TRBV14	CASSQEPRGFGYGYTF	TGTGCCAGCAGCCAAGAACCCAGGGGCTTTGGCTATGGCTACACCTTC
TRBJ2-1	few	.	TRBV28	CASSLEGLVDEQFF	TGTGCCAGCAGTTTAGAGGGACTCGTGGATGAGCAGTTCTTC
TRBJ2-3	many	.	TRBV30	CAWSVRELGTDTQYF	TGTGCCTGGAGTGTACGGGAACTAGGCACAGATACGCAGTATTTT
TRBJ2-1	few	.	TRBV14	CASSYDWNNEQFF	TGTGCCAGCAGCTACGACTGGAACAATGAGCAGTTCTTC